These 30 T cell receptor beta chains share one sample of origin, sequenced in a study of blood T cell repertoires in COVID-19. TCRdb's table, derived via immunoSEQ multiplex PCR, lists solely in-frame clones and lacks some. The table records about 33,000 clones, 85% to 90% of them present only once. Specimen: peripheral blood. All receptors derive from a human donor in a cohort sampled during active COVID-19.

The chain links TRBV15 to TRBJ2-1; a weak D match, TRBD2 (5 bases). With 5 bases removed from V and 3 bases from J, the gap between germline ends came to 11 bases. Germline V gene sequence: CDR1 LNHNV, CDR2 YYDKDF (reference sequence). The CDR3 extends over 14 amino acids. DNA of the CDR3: TGTGCCACCAGCGGAGGTGGAGACTACAATGAGCAGTTCTTC. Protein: CATSGGGDYNEQFF. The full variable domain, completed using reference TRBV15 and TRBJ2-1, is DAMVIQNPRYQVTQFGKPVTLSCSQTLNHNVMYWYQQKSSQAPKLLFHYYDKDFNNEADTPDNFQSRRPNTSFCFLDIRSPGLGDTAMYLCATSGGGDYNEQFFGPGTRLTVL.

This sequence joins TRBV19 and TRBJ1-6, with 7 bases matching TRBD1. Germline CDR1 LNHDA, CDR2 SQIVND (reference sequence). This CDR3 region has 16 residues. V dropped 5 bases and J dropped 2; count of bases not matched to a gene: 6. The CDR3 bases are TGTGCCAGTAGTCTCCTCCAGGGGGCCTATAATTCACCCCTCCACTTT. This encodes CASSLLQGAYNSPLHF.

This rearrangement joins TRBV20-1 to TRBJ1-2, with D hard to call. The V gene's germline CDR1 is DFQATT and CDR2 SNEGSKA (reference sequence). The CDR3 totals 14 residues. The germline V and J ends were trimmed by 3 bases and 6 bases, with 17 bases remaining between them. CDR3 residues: CSASEAGTGHGYTF. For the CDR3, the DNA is TGCAGTGCTAGTGAGGCGGGTACGGGTCATGGCTACACCTTC.

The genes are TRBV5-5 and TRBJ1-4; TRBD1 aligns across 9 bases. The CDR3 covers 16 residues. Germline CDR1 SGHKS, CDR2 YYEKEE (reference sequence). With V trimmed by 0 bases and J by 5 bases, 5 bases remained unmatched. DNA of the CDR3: TGTGCCAGCAGCTTGGGGGGACAGGGTTCAAATGAAAAACTGTTTTTT. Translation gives CASSLGGQGSNEKLFF.

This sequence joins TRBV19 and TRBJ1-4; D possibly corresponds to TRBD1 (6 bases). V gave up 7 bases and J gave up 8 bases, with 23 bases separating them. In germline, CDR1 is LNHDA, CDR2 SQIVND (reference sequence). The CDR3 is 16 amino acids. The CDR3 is CASTRRAQGFGEKLFF. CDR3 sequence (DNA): TGTGCCAGTACCCGCCGGGCGCAGGGGTTTGGCGAAAAACTGTTTTTT.

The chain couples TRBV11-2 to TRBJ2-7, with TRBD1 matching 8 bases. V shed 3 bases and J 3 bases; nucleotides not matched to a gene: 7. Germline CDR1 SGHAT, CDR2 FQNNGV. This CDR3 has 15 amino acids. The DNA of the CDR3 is TGTGCCAGCAGCTTGGACAGGGTATTATACTACGAGCAGTACTTC. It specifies CASSLDRVLYYEQYF.

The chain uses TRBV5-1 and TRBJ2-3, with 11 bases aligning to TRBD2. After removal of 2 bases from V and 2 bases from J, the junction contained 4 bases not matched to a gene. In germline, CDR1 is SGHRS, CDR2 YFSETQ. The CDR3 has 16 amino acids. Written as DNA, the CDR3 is TGCGCCAGCAGCTTTGCTAGCGGGGGGCACACAGATACGCAGTATTTT. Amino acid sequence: CASSFASGGHTDTQYF.

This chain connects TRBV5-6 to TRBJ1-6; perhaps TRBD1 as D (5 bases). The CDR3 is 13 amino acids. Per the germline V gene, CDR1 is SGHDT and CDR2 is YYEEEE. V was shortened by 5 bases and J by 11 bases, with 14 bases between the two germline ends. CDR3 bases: TGTGCCAGCAGGTTAATGGGGACTCCACCCCTCCACTTT. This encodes CASRLMGTPPLHF.

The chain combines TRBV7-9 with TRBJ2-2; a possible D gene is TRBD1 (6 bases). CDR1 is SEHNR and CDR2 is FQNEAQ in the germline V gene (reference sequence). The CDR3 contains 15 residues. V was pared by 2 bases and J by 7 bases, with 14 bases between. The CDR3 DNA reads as TGTGCCAGCAGCTTATACACAGGGTTGGACGGGGAGCTGTTTTTT. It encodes CASSLYTGLDGELFF.

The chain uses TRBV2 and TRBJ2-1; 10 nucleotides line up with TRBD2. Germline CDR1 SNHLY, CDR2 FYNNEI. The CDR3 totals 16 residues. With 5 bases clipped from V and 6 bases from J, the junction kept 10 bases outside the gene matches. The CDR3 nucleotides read TGTGCCAGCAGTCATCCGGGACTAGCGTTCCTCAATGAGCAGTTCTTC. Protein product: CASSHPGLAFLNEQFF.

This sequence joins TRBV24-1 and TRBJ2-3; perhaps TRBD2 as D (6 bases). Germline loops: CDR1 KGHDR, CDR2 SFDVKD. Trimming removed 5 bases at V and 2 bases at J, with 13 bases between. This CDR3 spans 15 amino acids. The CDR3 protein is CATSVNGGPTDTQYF. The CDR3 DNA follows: TGTGCCACCAGTGTGAACGGGGGACCCACAGATACGCAGTATTTT.

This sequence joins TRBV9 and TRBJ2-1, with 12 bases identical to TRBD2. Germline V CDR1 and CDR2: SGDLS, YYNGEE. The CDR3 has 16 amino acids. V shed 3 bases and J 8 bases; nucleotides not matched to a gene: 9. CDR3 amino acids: CASSEGLAGGSYEQFF. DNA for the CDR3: TGTGCCAGCAGCGAGGGGCTAGCGGGAGGGAGCTATGAGCAGTTCTTC.

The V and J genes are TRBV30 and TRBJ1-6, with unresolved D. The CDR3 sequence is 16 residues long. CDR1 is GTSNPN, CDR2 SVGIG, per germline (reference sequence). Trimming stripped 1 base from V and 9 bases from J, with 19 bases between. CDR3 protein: CAWSGPGAGLGSPLHF. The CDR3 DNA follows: TGTGCCTGGAGTGGCCCCGGTGCAGGTTTGGGTTCACCCCTCCACTTT.

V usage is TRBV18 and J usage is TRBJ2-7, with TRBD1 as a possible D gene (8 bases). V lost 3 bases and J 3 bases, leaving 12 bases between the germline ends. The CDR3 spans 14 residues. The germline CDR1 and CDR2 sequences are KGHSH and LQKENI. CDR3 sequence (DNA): TGTGCCAGCTCACCGGGGGGGACAGGCTACGAGCAGTACTTC. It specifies CASSPGGTGYEQYF.

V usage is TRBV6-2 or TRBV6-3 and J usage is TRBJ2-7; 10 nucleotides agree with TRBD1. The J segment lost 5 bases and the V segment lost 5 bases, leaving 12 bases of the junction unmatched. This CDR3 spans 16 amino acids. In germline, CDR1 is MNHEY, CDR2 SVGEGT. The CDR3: CASSPSWDRGAHEQYF. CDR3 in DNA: TGTGCCAGCAGTCCGTCGTGGGACAGGGGTGCCCACGAGCAGTACTTC.

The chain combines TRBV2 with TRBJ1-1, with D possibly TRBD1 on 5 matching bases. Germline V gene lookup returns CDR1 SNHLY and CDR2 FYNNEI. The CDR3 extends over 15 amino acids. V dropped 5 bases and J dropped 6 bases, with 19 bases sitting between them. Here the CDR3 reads CASSQVQGAPPEAFF. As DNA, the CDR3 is TGTGCCAGCAGTCAAGTCCAAGGGGCCCCCCCTGAAGCTTTCTTT.

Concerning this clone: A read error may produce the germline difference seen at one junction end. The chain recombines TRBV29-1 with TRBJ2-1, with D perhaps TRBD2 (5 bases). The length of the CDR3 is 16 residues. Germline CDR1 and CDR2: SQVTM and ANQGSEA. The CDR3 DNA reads TGCAGCGCTGAACGGGGTTATAGTCTCTCCTACAATGAGCAGTTCTTC. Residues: CSAERGYSLSYNEQFF.

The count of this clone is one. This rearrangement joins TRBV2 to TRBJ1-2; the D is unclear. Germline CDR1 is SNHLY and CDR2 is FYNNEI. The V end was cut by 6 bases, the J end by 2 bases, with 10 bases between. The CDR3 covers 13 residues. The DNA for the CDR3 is TGTGCCAGCAGCCCAGCAGCGAACTATGGCTACACCTTC. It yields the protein CASSPAANYGYTF.

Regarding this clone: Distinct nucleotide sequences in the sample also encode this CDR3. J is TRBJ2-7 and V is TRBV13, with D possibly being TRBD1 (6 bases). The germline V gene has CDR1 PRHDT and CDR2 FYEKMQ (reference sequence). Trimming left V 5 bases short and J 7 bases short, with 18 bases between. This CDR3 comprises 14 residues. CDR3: CASSQPGDIHEQYF. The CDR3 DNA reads TGTGCCAGCAGCCAGCCCGGGGACATTCATGAGCAGTACTTC.

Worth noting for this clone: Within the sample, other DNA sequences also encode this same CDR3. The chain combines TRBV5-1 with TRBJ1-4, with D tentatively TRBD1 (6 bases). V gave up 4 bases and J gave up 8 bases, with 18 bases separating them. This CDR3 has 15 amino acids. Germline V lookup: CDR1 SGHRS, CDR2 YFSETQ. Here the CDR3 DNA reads TGCGCCAGCAGCCCGACGGTGACAGGTCAAGAAAAACTGTTTTTT. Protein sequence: CASSPTVTGQEKLFF.

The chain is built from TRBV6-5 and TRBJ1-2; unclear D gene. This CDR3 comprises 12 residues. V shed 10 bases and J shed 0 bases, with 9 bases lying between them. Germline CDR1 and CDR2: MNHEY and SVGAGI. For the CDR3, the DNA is TGTGCCACCCACGGGGCTAACTATGGCTACACCTTC. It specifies CATHGANYGYTF.

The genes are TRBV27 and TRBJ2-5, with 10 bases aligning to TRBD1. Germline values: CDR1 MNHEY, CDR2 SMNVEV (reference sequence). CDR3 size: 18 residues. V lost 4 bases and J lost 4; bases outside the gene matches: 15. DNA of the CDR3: TGTGCCAGCAGTTCCCTCTGGGGGGACAGGGGAGATCCAGAGACCCAGTACTTC. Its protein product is CASSSLWGDRGDPETQYF.

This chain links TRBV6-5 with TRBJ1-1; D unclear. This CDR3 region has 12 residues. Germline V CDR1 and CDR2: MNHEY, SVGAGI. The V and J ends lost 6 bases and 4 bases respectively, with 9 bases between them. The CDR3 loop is CASSFSGTEAFF. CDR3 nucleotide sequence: TGTGCCAGCAGCTTTTCGGGCACTGAAGCTTTCTTT.

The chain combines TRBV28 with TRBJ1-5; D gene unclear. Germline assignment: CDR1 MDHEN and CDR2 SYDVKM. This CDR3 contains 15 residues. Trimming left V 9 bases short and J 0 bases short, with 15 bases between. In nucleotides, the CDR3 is TGTGCCAGTAGTAAAGGAGCGATTAGCAATCAGCCCCAGCATTTT. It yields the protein CASSKGAISNQPQHF.

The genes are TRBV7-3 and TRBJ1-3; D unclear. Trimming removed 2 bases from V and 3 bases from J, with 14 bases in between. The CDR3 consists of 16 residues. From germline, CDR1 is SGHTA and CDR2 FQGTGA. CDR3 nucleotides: TGTGCCAGCAGCTTAGATTCGGGATTCCGTGGAAACACCATATATTTT. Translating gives CASSLDSGFRGNTIYF.

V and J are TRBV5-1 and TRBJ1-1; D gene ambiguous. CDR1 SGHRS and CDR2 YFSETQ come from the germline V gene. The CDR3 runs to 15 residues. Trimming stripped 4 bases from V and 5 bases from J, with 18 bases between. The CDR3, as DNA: TGCGCCAGCAGCACGGGGAGCCCCCCCGGGACTGAAGCTTTCTTT. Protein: CASSTGSPPGTEAFF.

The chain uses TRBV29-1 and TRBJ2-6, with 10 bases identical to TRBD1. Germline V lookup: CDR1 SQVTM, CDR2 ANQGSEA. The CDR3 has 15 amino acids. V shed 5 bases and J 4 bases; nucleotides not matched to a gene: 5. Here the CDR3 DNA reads TGCAGCGTTCCCCGACAGGGGGCCGGGGCCAACGTCCTGACTTTC. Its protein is CSVPRQGAGANVLTF.

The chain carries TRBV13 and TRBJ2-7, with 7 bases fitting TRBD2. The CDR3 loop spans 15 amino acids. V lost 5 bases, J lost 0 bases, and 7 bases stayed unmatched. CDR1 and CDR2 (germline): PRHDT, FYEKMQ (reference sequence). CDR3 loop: CASSPRLAASYEQYF. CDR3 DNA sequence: TGTGCCAGCAGCCCCCGCCTAGCGGCCTCCTACGAGCAGTACTTC.

DNA of the CDR3: TGCGCCAGCAGCTTGGGACAGGGTATCTTTGGTAATTCACCCCTCCACTTT. This codes for CASSLGQGIFGNSPLHF. The genes are TRBV5-1 and TRBJ1-6, with 7 bases identical to TRBD1. Trimming at V came to 0 bases and at J to 6 bases, leaving 9 bases not matched to a gene. The CDR3 spans 17 residues. Per germline, CDR1 SGHRS and CDR2 YFSETQ.

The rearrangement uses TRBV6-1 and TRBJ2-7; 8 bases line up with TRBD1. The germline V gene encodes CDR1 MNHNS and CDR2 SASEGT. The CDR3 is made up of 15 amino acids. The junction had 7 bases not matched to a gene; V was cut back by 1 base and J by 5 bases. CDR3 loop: CASSEVLYRGNEQYF. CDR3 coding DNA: TGTGCCAGCAGTGAAGTGCTATACAGGGGGAACGAGCAGTACTTC.